Listed below are T cell receptor beta chains from one sample, sequenced in a study of T cell changes during pregnancy in multiple sclerosis. This table comes from immunoSEQ multiplex PCR, and its TCRdb copy is limited to in-frame clones, with some not included. The table shows 18,000 or so clones, with around 90% occurring only once. This specimen was CD4+ T cells from peripheral blood mononuclear cells, taken in the first trimester of pregnancy. The origin of the receptors is a female donor in good health, enrolled as a control in a pregnancy study. CDR3s include the opening cysteine and the closing phenylalanine or tryptophan. The D gene is left open where the match is weak. Size is omitted from some rows. Given values are once, few, many or a class for expanded clones.

d_call: TRBD1; clone_size: -; j_call: TRBJ1-4; v_call: TRBV19; cdr3_aa: CASSHQGAVNEKLFF; cdr3_nt: TGTGCCAGTAGTCATCAGGGGGCGGTTAATGAAAAACTGTTTTTT
d_call: -; clone_size: -; j_call: TRBJ2-6; v_call: TRBV6-1; cdr3_aa: CASSGTLGANVLTF; cdr3_nt: TGTGCCAGCAGTGGGACATTGGGGGCCAACGTCCTGACTTTC
d_call: TRBD1; clone_size: -; j_call: TRBJ1-4; v_call: TRBV7-2; cdr3_aa: CASSWRQGGNEKLFF; cdr3_nt: TGTGCCAGCAGCTGGCGACAGGGGGGTAATGAAAAACTGTTTTTT
d_call: TRBD1; clone_size: -; j_call: TRBJ2-3; v_call: TRBV5-4; cdr3_aa: CASSRTGTGVPSTDTQYF; cdr3_nt: TGTGCCAGCAGCCGTACCGGGACAGGGGTCCCCTCCACAGATACGCAGTATTTT
d_call: -; clone_size: -; j_call: TRBJ2-1; v_call: TRBV6-1; cdr3_aa: CASRGPPEAYNEQFF; cdr3_nt: TGTGCCAGCAGGGGGCCCCCAGAGGCCTACAATGAGCAGTTCTTC
d_call: -; clone_size: -; j_call: TRBJ2-2; v_call: TRBV6-6; cdr3_aa: CASTPPRGSNTGELFF; cdr3_nt: TGTGCCAGCACCCCACCGAGGGGGTCGAACACCGGGGAGCTGTTTTTT
d_call: TRBD1; clone_size: -; j_call: TRBJ2-3; v_call: TRBV18; cdr3_aa: CASSGTGPDTQYF; cdr3_nt: TGTGCCAGCTCCGGGACAGGTCCAGATACGCAGTATTTT
d_call: -; clone_size: -; j_call: TRBJ2-1; v_call: TRBV9; cdr3_aa: CASVGGEYNEQFF; cdr3_nt: TGTGCCAGCGTGGGTGGGGAGTACAATGAGCAGTTCTTC
d_call: -; clone_size: -; j_call: TRBJ1-2; v_call: TRBV29-1; cdr3_aa: CSVGDGYGYTF; cdr3_nt: TGCAGCGTTGGAGACGGCTATGGCTACACCTTC
d_call: -; clone_size: -; j_call: TRBJ1-1; v_call: TRBV4-2; cdr3_aa: CASSQGSGGQRNTEAFF; cdr3_nt: TGTGCCAGCAGCCAAGGGTCCGGAGGACAGAGGAACACTGAAGCTTTCTTT
d_call: -; clone_size: -; j_call: TRBJ2-7; v_call: TRBV7-9; cdr3_aa: CASSFDIHFYEQYF; cdr3_nt: TGTGCCAGCAGCTTCGATATACATTTCTACGAGCAGTACTTC
d_call: -; clone_size: -; j_call: TRBJ1-1; v_call: TRBV25-1; cdr3_aa: CASSGGQWAEAFF; cdr3_nt: TGTGCCAGCAGTGGCGGACAATGGGCTGAAGCTTTCTTT
d_call: -; clone_size: -; j_call: TRBJ2-1; v_call: TRBV7-2; cdr3_aa: CASSLAQGSYNEQFF; cdr3_nt: TGTGCCAGCAGCTTAGCGCAGGGGTCCTACAATGAGCAGTTCTTC
d_call: TRBD2; clone_size: -; j_call: TRBJ2-3; v_call: TRBV5-6; cdr3_aa: CASRQLAGGRLGTDTQYF; cdr3_nt: TGTGCCAGCAGGCAACTAGCGGGGGGGCGTCTCGGCACAGATACGCAGTATTTT
d_call: -; clone_size: -; j_call: TRBJ2-2; v_call: TRBV7-6; cdr3_aa: CASSSSGTGELFF; cdr3_nt: TGTGCCAGCAGCTCCTCGGGCACCGGGGAGCTGTTTTTT
d_call: -; clone_size: -; j_call: TRBJ2-7; v_call: TRBV2; cdr3_aa: CASSEEGIGVDEQYF; cdr3_nt: TGTGCCAGCAGTGAAGAGGGGATAGGGGTTGACGAGCAGTACTTC
d_call: -; clone_size: -; j_call: TRBJ2-7; v_call: TRBV2; cdr3_aa: CASQERDRYEQYF; cdr3_nt: TGTGCCAGCCAAGAGAGGGATCGGTACGAGCAGTACTTC
d_call: TRBD1; clone_size: -; j_call: TRBJ1-5; v_call: TRBV28; cdr3_aa: CASSLGQGGNQPQHF; cdr3_nt: TGTGCCAGCAGTTTAGGACAGGGGGGCAATCAGCCCCAGCATTTT
d_call: TRBD2; clone_size: -; j_call: TRBJ2-5; v_call: TRBV7-2; cdr3_aa: CASSFPPSGNQETQYF; cdr3_nt: TGTGCCAGCAGCTTCCCCCCTAGCGGGAACCAAGAGACCCAGTACTTC
d_call: TRBD1; clone_size: -; j_call: TRBJ2-5; v_call: TRBV25-1; cdr3_aa: CASSSRRDRGVEETQYF; cdr3_nt: TGTGCCAGCAGTTCCCGCCGGGACAGAGGGGTCGAGGAGACCCAGTACTTC
d_call: -; clone_size: -; j_call: TRBJ2-5; v_call: TRBV5-4; cdr3_aa: CASSTATAQETQYF; cdr3_nt: TGTGCCAGCAGCACTGCGACAGCTCAAGAGACCCAGTACTTC
d_call: -; clone_size: once; j_call: TRBJ2-7; v_call: TRBV2; cdr3_aa: CASGVSGSSSGQYF; cdr3_nt: TGTGCCAGCGGGGTTTCGGGGAGTTCGTCCGGGCAGTACTTC
d_call: TRBD1; clone_size: -; j_call: TRBJ1-4; v_call: TRBV19; cdr3_aa: CASSIGGQATNEKLFF; cdr3_nt: TGTGCCAGTAGTATAGGGGGACAGGCAACTAATGAAAAACTGTTTTTT
d_call: TRBD1; clone_size: -; j_call: TRBJ2-7; v_call: TRBV19; cdr3_aa: CASSIGQGEPSYEQYF; cdr3_nt: TGTGCCAGTAGTATCGGACAGGGTGAACCCTCCTACGAGCAGTACTTC
d_call: TRBD1; clone_size: -; j_call: TRBJ2-7; v_call: TRBV6-5; cdr3_aa: CASSYRDRGSYEQYF; cdr3_nt: TGTGCCAGCAGTTATAGGGACAGGGGCTCCTACGAGCAGTACTTC
d_call: TRBD2; clone_size: -; j_call: TRBJ2-7; v_call: TRBV4-1; cdr3_aa: CASSQTSGPQHEQYF; cdr3_nt: TGCGCCAGCAGCCAAACTAGCGGTCCCCAACACGAGCAGTACTTC
d_call: -; clone_size: -; j_call: TRBJ2-6; v_call: TRBV7-6; cdr3_aa: CASGNQAGANVLTF; cdr3_nt: TGTGCCAGCGGTAACCAGGCTGGGGCCAACGTCCTGACTTTC
d_call: TRBD2; clone_size: once; j_call: TRBJ2-5; v_call: TRBV5-1; cdr3_aa: CASSLGTGTSSQETQYF; cdr3_nt: TGCGCCAGCAGCTTGGGTACCGGGACTAGCAGCCAAGAGACCCAGTACTTC
d_call: TRBD1; clone_size: -; j_call: TRBJ1-1; v_call: TRBV7-9; cdr3_aa: CASSSPGQLNTEAFF; cdr3_nt: TGTGCCAGCAGCTCACCGGGACAGTTGAACACTGAAGCTTTCTTT
d_call: TRBD2; clone_size: -; j_call: TRBJ2-7; v_call: TRBV6-1; cdr3_aa: CASTLGLAGAYEQYF; cdr3_nt: TGTGCCAGCACCCTCGGACTAGCGGGAGCATACGAGCAGTACTTC
d_call: -; clone_size: -; j_call: TRBJ2-7; v_call: TRBV4-2; cdr3_aa: CASSKGNLGYEQYF; cdr3_nt: TGTGCCAGCAGCAAGGGGAATCTAGGGTACGAGCAGTACTTC